Below, 21 T cell receptor beta chains from the same sample are listed, as sequenced in a study of blood T cell repertoires in COVID-19. Data came from immunoSEQ multiplex PCR; TCRdb stores just in-frame clones and leaves some out. The top ten hold roughly 25% of the sample, which has 150,000 to 200,000 clones, 75% to 80% seen once. Input material: peripheral blood. The receptors originated from a woman in her 70s with acute or convalescent COVID-19.

V and J are TRBV18 and TRBJ2-2; possible D gene TRBD2, 5 bases. Germline CDR1 KGHSH, CDR2 LQKENI. CDR3 length: 17 residues. V was trimmed by 2 bases and J by 4 bases, leaving 17 bases between them. CDR3 nucleotides: TGTGCCAGCTCACCAAAGAGCACGGGATCGGGCACCGGGGAGCTGTTTTTT. Residues: CASSPKSTGSGTGELFF.

V and J are TRBV10-2 and TRBJ1-5; 11 nucleotides line up with TRBD1. The CDR3 loop spans 15 amino acids. Per the germline V gene, CDR1 is WSHSY and CDR2 is SAAADI. V dropped 5 bases and J dropped 5; count of bases not matched to a gene: 5. The CDR3 loop is CASSPGTGGDQPQHF. The CDR3 coding sequence is TGCGCCAGCAGTCCGGGGACAGGGGGGGATCAGCCCCAGCATTTT.

The chain recombines TRBV5-4 with TRBJ2-2; 9 nucleotides match TRBD2. The germline V gene has CDR1 SGHNT and CDR2 YYREEE (reference sequence). Losses at the gene ends were 3 bases for V and 6 bases for J; bases not matched to a gene: 6. The CDR3 is made up of 15 amino acids. The CDR3 nucleotides read TGTGCCAGCAGCTCACTTAGCGGGAGAGCCGGGGAGCTGTTTTTT. Encoded protein: CASSSLSGRAGELFF.

The gene calls are TRBV6-5 and TRBJ2-5; D gene uncertain. The germline V gene encodes CDR1 MNHEY and CDR2 SVGAGI. The CDR3 is made up of 14 amino acids. V dropped 6 bases and J dropped 5 bases, with 16 bases sitting between them. The CDR3 DNA reads as TGTGCCAGCAGGGATGACGGAGCCGGGGAGACCCAGTACTTC. As protein: CASRDDGAGETQYF.

Here the CDR3 DNA reads TGCAGTGCTAGTTGGGGACAGGGGGCGATTATTGGGGAGACCCAGTACTTC. Its protein is CSASWGQGAIIGETQYF. V and J are TRBV20-1 and TRBJ2-5; the match to TRBD1 covers 12 bases. Germline CDR1 DFQATT, CDR2 SNEGSKA (reference sequence). The CDR3 spans 17 residues. V shed 3 bases and J 5 bases; nucleotides not matched to a gene: 13.

This chain joins TRBV11-1 and TRBJ2-1; a possible D gene is TRBD1 (5 bases). V was shortened by 5 bases and J by 0 bases, with 14 bases between the two germline ends. Germline V lookup: CDR1 SGHAT, CDR2 FQDESV (reference sequence). CDR3 length: 16 amino acids. The CDR3 protein is CASSTHRSSSYNEQFF. The CDR3 nucleotides are TGTGCCAGCAGCACCCACAGGAGTAGCTCCTACAATGAGCAGTTCTTC.

This clone was detected only a few times. The chain carries TRBV6-2 or TRBV6-3 and TRBJ1-6; D is ambiguous. This CDR3 region has 13 residues. V was trimmed by 5 bases and J by 10 bases, leaving 12 bases between them. Germline CDR1 reads MNHEY; CDR2 reads SVGEGT. The CDR3 DNA follows: TGTGCCAGCAGTGATGGCAGGCTATCACCCCTCCACTTT. Translating gives CASSDGRLSPLHF.

This clone occurred a few times. The chain joins TRBV7-8 to TRBJ1-2; weak D call: TRBD1 (5 bases). CDR1 SGHVS and CDR2 FQNEAQ come from the germline V gene. V was trimmed by 0 bases and J by 2 bases, leaving 13 bases between them. The length of the CDR3 is 16 residues. The CDR3 DNA sequence: TGTGCCAGCAGCTTAGCGGACCGGGGGACGAACTATGGCTACACCTTC. Its translation is CASSLADRGTNYGYTF.

This chain joins TRBV6-5 and TRBJ2-3, with 7 nucleotides matching TRBD1. CDR3 length: 15 amino acids. Germline CDR1 reads MNHEY; CDR2 reads SVGAGI. The V gene end was trimmed by 2 bases and the J gene end by 6 bases; junction bases not matched to a gene: 8. This CDR3 is CASSYTGVAIDTQYF. The CDR3 bases are TGTGCCAGCAGTTACACAGGGGTAGCCATCGATACGCAGTATTTT.

The V gene is TRBV25-1, the J gene TRBJ2-7, with D possibly being TRBD2 (5 bases). CDR3 length equals 16 residues. Germline V gene data show CDR1 as MGHDK and CDR2 as SYGVNS. V was clipped by 2 bases and J by 2 bases, with 16 bases between them. CDR3 amino acids: CASSETSGNHAYEQYF. The CDR3 DNA is TGTGCCAGCAGTGAAACATCCGGGAACCACGCCTACGAGCAGTACTTC.

The chain has TRBV11-2 and TRBJ2-2, with 10 bases that match TRBD2. V was pared by 5 bases and J by 5 bases, with 17 bases of the junction left unmatched. The CDR3 is 19 amino acids. Per germline, CDR1 SGHAT and CDR2 FQNNGV. DNA for the CDR3: TGTGCCAGCAGCCATAGGGTAGGTACTAGCGGGAATATTACCGGGGAGCTGTTTTTT. It specifies CASSHRVGTSGNITGELFF.

This chain uses TRBV5-5 with TRBJ2-2; 7 bases agree with TRBD1. The CDR3 covers 15 residues. Germline V CDR1 and CDR2: SGHKS, YYEKEE (reference sequence). V trimming: 5 bases; J trimming: 4 bases; junction bases outside the gene matches: 8. CDR3 region: CASRQMDRSTGELFF. CDR3 nucleotides: TGTGCCAGCAGGCAGATGGACAGGTCCACCGGGGAGCTGTTTTTT. Using reference TRBV5-5 and TRBJ2-2 for the parts outside the CDR3, the full variable domain is DAGVTQSPTHLIKTRGQQVTLRCSPISGHKSVSWYQQVLGQGPQFIFQYYEKEERGRGNFPDRFSARQFPNYSSELNVNALLLGDSALYLCASRQMDRSTGELFFGEGSRLTVL.

This chain connects TRBV10-3 to TRBJ2-5, with a weak D call TRBD1 (6 bases). With 5 bases removed from V and 5 bases from J, the gap between germline ends came to 15 bases. Germline V lookup: CDR1 ENHRY, CDR2 SYGVKD. The CDR3 consists of 14 residues. This CDR3 is CAISPGQRGETQYF. As DNA, the CDR3 is TGTGCCATCAGTCCTGGACAGCGAGGGGAGACCCAGTACTTC.

This chain links TRBV6-5 with TRBJ2-5, with D maybe TRBD1 (5 bases). The germline gives CDR1 MNHEY, CDR2 SVGAGI. V gave up 5 bases and J gave up 1 base, with 11 bases separating them. The length of the CDR3 is 14 residues. CDR3 DNA sequence: TGTGCCAGCAGTAGACAGCCCTCCCAAGAGACCCAGTACTTC. It translates to CASSRQPSQETQYF.

This sequence joins TRBV18 and TRBJ1-1; a weak D match, TRBD1 (5 bases). V was clipped by 2 bases and J by 2 bases, with 9 bases between them. The CDR3 is made up of 14 amino acids. The germline V gene has CDR1 KGHSH and CDR2 LQKENI. In DNA form, the CDR3 reads TGTGCCAGCTCACCAGACCAGGGCAACACTGAAGCTTTCTTT. This gives the protein CASSPDQGNTEAFF. Full variable domain (missing parts from reference TRBV18 and TRBJ1-1): NAGVMQNPRHLVRRRGQEARLRCSPMKGHSHVYWYRQLPEEGLKFMVYLQKENIIDESGMPKERFSAEFPKEGPSILRIQQVVRGDSAAYFCASSPDQGNTEAFFGQGTRLTVV.

The J gene is TRBJ2-1, the V gene TRBV3-1 (or the pseudogene TRBV3-2); TRBD2 aligns across 13 bases. Germline V lookup: CDR1 LGHDT, CDR2 YNNKEL (reference sequence). This CDR3 is built from 15 residues. The junction had 3 bases not matched to a gene; V was cut back by 2 bases and J by 8 bases. CDR3 sequence (DNA): TGTGCCAGCAGCCAACGGACTAGCGGGAGCTATGAGCAGTTCTTC. Protein: CASSQRTSGSYEQFF.

In DNA form, the CDR3 reads TGTGCCAGCAGTGAATTTAGCGCATCCAGTGAAAAACTGTTTTTT. It specifies CASSEFSASSEKLFF. This chain links TRBV2 with TRBJ1-4; no firm D call. This CDR3 has 15 residues. Looked up from germline, CDR1 is SNHLY and CDR2 is FYNNEI. The V end lost 2 bases, the J end lost 7 bases, and 14 bases lay between the germline ends.

This chain uses TRBV7-9 with TRBJ2-5, with TRBD1 as a possible D gene (6 bases). V was pared by 2 bases and J by 2 bases, with 21 bases between. The CDR3 consists of 18 residues. CDR1 is SEHNR and CDR2 is FQNEAQ in the germline V gene (reference sequence). This CDR3 reads CASSLFGTSYAEQETQYF. The CDR3 DNA is TGTGCCAGCAGCTTATTCGGGACAAGTTACGCAGAACAAGAGACCCAGTACTTC.

This clone was observed a single time. The rearrangement links TRBV5-4 to TRBJ2-7; 8 bases map to TRBD2. CDR3 length: 15 amino acids. CDR1 and CDR2 from the germline V gene are SGHNT and YYREEE (reference sequence). The J segment lost 0 bases and the V segment lost 4 bases, leaving 6 bases of the junction unmatched. CDR3 in amino acids: CASSKTSAYSYEQYF. CDR3 DNA sequence: TGTGCCAGCAGCAAGACTAGCGCGTACTCCTACGAGCAGTACTTC. Combining the CDR3 with reference TRBV5-4 and TRBJ2-7 gives the whole variable domain ETGVTQSPTHLIKTRGQQVTLRCSSQSGHNTVSWYQQALGQGPQFIFQYYREEENGRGNFPPRFSGLQFPNYSSELNVNALELDDSALYLCASSKTSAYSYEQYFGPGTRLTVT.

J is TRBJ2-1 and V is TRBV6-5; D is uncertain. Germline V gene sequence: CDR1 MNHEY, CDR2 SVGAGI. Trimming stripped 5 bases from V and 0 bases from J, with 11 bases between. The CDR3 has 15 residues. The CDR3 region has the DNA TGTGCCAGCAGTCGCACTCAAAACTCCTACAATGAGCAGTTCTTC. Its translation: CASSRTQNSYNEQFF.

The chain combines TRBV30 with TRBJ1-1; TRBD1 agrees at 8 bases. The CDR3 is made up of 16 amino acids. Losses at the gene ends were 1 base for V and 2 bases for J; bases not matched to a gene: 9. The V gene's germline CDR1 is GTSNPN and CDR2 SVGIG (reference sequence). The CDR3 here is CAWSGGPGQANTEAFF. In DNA, the CDR3 is TGTGCCTGGAGTGGGGGACCGGGACAGGCAAACACTGAAGCTTTCTTT.